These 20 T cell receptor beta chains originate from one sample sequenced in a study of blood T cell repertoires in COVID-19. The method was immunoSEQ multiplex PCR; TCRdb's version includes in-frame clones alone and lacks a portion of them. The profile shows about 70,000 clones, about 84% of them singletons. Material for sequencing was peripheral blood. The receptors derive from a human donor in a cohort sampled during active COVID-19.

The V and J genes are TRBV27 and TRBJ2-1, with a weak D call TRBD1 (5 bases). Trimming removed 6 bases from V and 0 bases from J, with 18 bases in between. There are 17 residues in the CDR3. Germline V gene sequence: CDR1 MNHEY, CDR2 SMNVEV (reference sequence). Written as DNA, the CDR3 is TGTGCCAGCAGCCAAATCGGCAGGGTGAGCTCCTACAATGAGCAGTTCTTC. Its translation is CASSQIGRVSSYNEQFF.

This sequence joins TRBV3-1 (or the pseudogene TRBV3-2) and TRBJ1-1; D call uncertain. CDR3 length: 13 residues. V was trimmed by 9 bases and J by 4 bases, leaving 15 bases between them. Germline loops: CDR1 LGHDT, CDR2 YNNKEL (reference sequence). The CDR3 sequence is CASALMRGTEAFF. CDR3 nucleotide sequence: TGTGCCAGTGCACTAATGAGAGGCACTGAAGCTTTCTTT.

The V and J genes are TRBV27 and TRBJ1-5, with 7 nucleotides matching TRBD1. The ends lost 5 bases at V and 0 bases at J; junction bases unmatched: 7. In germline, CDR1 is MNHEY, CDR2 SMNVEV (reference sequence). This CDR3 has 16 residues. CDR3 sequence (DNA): TGTGCCAGCAGTCATAGACAGGGCTATAGCAATCAGCCCCAGCATTTT. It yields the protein CASSHRQGYSNQPQHF.

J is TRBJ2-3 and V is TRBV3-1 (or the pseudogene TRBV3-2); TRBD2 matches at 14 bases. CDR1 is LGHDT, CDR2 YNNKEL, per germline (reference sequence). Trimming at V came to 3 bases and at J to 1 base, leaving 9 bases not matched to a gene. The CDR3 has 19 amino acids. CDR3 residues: CASSHGTSGRLGGTDTQYF. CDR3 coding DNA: TGTGCCAGCAGCCACGGGACTAGCGGGAGACTTGGGGGCACAGATACGCAGTATTTT.

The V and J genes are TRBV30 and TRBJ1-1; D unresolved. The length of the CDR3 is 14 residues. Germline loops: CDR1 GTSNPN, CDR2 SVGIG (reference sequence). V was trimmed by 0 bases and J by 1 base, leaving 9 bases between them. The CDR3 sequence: CAWSVNRKNTEAFF. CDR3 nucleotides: TGTGCCTGGAGTGTAAACAGAAAGAACACTGAAGCTTTCTTT. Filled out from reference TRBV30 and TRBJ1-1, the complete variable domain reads SQTIHQWPATLVQPVGSPLSLECTVEGTSNPNLYWYRQAAGRGLQLLFYSVGIGQISSEVPQNLSASRPQDRQFILSSKKLLLSDSGFYLCAWSVNRKNTEAFFGQGTRLTVV.

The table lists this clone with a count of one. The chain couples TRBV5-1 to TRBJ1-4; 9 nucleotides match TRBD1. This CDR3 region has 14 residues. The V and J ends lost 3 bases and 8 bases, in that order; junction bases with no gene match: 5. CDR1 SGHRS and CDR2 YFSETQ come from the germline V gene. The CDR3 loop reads CASSWTGVGEKLFF. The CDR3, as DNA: TGCGCCAGCAGCTGGACAGGGGTAGGGGAAAAACTGTTTTTT.

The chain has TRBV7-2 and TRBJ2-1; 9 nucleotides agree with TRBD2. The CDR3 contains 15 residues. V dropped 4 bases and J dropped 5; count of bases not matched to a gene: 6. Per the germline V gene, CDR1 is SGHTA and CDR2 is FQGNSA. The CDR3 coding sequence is TGTGCCAGCAGCTATACAAGACTAGCGGACAATGAGCAGTTCTTC. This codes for CASSYTRLADNEQFF.

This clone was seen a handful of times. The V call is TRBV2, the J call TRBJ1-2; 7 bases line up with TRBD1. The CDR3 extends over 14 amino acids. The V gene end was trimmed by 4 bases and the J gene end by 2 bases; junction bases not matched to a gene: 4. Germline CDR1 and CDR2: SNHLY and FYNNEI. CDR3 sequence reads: CASSGLQGNYGYTF. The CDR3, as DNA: TGTGCCAGCAGTGGACTACAGGGGAACTATGGCTACACCTTC.

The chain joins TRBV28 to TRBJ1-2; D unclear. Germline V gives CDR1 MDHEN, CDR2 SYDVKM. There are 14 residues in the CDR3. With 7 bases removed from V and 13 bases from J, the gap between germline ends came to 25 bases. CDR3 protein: CASTQLNSGKISTF. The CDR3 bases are TGTGCCAGCACCCAATTAAACTCCGGGAAAATTAGCACCTTC.

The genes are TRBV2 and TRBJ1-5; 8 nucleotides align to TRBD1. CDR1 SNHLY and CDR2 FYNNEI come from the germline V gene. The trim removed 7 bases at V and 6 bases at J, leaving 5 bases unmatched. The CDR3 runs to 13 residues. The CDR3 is CASNLDRAQPQHF. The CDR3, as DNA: TGTGCCAGCAACCTGGACAGGGCTCAGCCCCAGCATTTT.

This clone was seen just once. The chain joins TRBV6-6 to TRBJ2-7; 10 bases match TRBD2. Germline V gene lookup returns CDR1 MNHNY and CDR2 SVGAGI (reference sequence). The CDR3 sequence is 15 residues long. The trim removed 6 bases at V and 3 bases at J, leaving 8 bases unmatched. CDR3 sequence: CASSPTSGAFYEQYF. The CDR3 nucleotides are TGTGCCAGCAGCCCAACTAGCGGGGCCTTCTACGAGCAGTACTTC.

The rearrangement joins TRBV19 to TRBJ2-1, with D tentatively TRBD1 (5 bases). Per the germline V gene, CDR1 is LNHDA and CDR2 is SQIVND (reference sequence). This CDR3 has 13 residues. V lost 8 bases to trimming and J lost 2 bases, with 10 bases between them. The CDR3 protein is CASAGYPYNEQFF. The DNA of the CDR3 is TGTGCCAGTGCAGGGTACCCCTACAATGAGCAGTTCTTC.

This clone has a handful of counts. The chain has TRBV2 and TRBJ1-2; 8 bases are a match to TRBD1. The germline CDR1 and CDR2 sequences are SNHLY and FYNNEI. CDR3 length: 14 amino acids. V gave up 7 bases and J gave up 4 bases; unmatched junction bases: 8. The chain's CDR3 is CASIVDRAGYGYTF. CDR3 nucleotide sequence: TGTGCCAGCATTGTGGACAGGGCGGGCTATGGCTACACCTTC.

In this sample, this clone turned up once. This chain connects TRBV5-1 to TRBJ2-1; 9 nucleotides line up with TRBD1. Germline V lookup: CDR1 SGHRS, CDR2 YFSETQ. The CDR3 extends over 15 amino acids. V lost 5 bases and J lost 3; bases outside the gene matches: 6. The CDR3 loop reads CASRQTGGFYNEQFF. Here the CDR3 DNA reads TGCGCCAGCAGACAAACAGGGGGCTTCTACAATGAGCAGTTCTTC.

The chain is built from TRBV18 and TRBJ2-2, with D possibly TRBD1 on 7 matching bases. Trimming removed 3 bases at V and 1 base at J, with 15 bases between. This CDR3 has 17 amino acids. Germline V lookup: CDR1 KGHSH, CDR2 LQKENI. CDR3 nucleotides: TGTGCCAGCTCACCCTCCAGGGGGGCGGTGAACACCGGGGAGCTGTTTTTT. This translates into CASSPSRGAVNTGELFF.

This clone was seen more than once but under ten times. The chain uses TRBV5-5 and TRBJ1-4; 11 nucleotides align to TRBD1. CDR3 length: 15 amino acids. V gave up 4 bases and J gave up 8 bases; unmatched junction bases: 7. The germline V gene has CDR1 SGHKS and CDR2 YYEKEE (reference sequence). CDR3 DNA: TGTGCCAGCAGCCGGACAGGGGGCGATGAAGAAAAACTGTTTTTT. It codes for CASSRTGGDEEKLFF.

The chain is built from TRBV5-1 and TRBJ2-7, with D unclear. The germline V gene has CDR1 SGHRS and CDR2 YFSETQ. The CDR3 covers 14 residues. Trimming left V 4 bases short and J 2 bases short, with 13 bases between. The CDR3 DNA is TGCGCCAGCAGCCCTGAGGTAGACCCCTACGAGCAGTACTTC. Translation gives CASSPEVDPYEQYF. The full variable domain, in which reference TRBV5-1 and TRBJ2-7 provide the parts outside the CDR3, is KAGVTQTPRYLIKTRGQQVTLSCSPISGHRSVSWYQQTPGQGLQFLFEYFSETQRNKGNFPGRFSGRQFSNSRSEMNVSTLELGDSALYLCASSPEVDPYEQYFGPGTRLTVT.

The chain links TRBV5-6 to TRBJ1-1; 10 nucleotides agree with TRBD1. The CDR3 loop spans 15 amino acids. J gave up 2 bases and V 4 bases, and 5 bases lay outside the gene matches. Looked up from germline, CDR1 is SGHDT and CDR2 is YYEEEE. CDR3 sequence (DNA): TGTGCCAGCAGCATCCGGGACAGGGGTAACACTGAAGCTTTCTTT. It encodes CASSIRDRGNTEAFF.

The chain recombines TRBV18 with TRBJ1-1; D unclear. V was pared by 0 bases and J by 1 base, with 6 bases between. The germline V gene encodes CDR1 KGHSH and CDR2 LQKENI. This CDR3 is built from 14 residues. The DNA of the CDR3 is TGTGCCAGCTCACCACCGATCGGGAACACTGAAGCTTTCTTT. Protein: CASSPPIGNTEAFF.

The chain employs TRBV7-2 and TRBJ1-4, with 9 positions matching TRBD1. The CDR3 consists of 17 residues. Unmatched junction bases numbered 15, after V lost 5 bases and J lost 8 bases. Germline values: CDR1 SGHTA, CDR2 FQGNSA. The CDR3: CASSLGLPGTGNEKLFF. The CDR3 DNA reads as TGTGCCAGCAGCCTAGGCTTACCCGGGACAGGGAACGAAAAACTGTTTTTT.